This TCR beta chain was retrieved from a study of PD-L1 blockade in urothelial cancer. Across the whole study: Of roughly 31 patients, about two dozen were males with bladder-origin urothelial cancer.

The germline gives CDR1 LNHDA, CDR2 SQIVND (reference sequence). The CDR3 extends over 15 amino acids. Trimming took off 4 bases at V and 3 bases at J, with 15 bases between the two ends. Sample numbers ranged from 1 to 8 per patient, encompassing pretreatment and on-treatment collections. The repertoire was sequenced with immunoSEQ multiplex PCR; TCRdb's copy has only in-frame clones and lacks some. This table has roughly 50,000 clones, roughly nine tenths appearing once. The gene calls are TRBV19 and TRBJ1-1; D may be TRBD1 (6 bases). The TCR comes from a man between 60 and 75 years old with urothelial cancer. The source material was PBMCs, sampled around atezolizumab (anti-PD-L1) treatment. CDR3: CASSTPRGLDTEAFF. In DNA, the CDR3 is TGTGCCAGTAGTACTCCCAGGGGTCTGGACACTGAAGCTTTCTTT.